A selection of T cell receptor beta chains follows, all from one sample in a study of cytomegalovirus exposure and HLA in healthy donors. TCRdb's copy holds only in-frame clones and misses some; the assay was immunoSEQ multiplex PCR. The table has 130,000 or so clones, less than 80% seen once. Sequencing was done on a sample of PBMCs. These receptors were collected from a man between 35 and 55 years old in good health and CMV-seropositive. CDR3s include the opening cysteine and the closing phenylalanine or tryptophan. The D gene is left open where the match is weak. Clone size appears in some rows only: once, few, many, or a class for an expanded clone.

J gene | clone size | D gene | V gene | CDR3 protein | CDR3 DNA
TRBJ2-7 | - | TRBD1 | TRBV28 | CASSLTTGAPSYEQYF | TGTGCCAGCAGTTTAACGACAGGGGCCCCCTCCTACGAGCAGTACTTC
TRBJ2-7 | - | - | TRBV5-1 | CASSLLAVRDEQYF | TGCGCCAGCAGCTTGCTAGCTGTCCGGGACGAGCAGTACTTC
TRBJ2-7 | - | TRBD2 | TRBV27 | CASSHRLAGVPYEQYF | TGTGCCAGCAGCCATCGACTAGCCGGAGTCCCATACGAGCAGTACTTC
TRBJ2-7 | once | TRBD2 | TRBV7-9 | CSSRESSGLTYEQYF | TGTTCCAGCAGGGAATCTAGCGGACTGACCTACGAGCAGTACTTC
TRBJ2-1 | once | TRBD1 | TRBV7-9 | CASSLADRGYNEQFF | TGTGCCAGCAGCTTAGCGGACAGGGGGTACAATGAGCAGTTCTTC
TRBJ1-1 | - | - | TRBV15 | CATSREGGGTEAFF | TGTGCCACCAGCAGAGAGGGGGGTGGGACTGAAGCTTTCTTT
TRBJ2-3 | - | TRBD2 | TRBV5-4 | CASSLSGSAPDTQYF | TGTGCCAGCAGCCTTAGCGGGAGCGCCCCAGATACGCAGTATTTT
TRBJ1-5 | - | - | TRBV28 | CASSFQGNQPQHF | TGTGCCAGCAGTTTCCAGGGTAATCAGCCCCAGCATTTT
TRBJ2-1 | - | TRBD2 | TRBV11-2 | CASSLAPSGRNEQFF | TGTGCCAGCAGCTTAGCCCCTAGCGGGAGGAATGAGCAGTTCTTC
TRBJ1-5 | - | - | TRBV28 | CASTGPGTAVDNQPQHF | TGTGCCAGCACCGGCCCGGGGACTGCCGTAGACAATCAGCCCCAGCATTTT
TRBJ1-5 | - | - | TRBV12-5 | CASVVTDNQPQHF | TGTGCTAGTGTGGTAACAGACAATCAGCCCCAGCATTTT
TRBJ1-1 | - | - | TRBV7-2 | CASSLGRQSTEAFF | TGTGCCAGCAGCTTAGGGAGACAGTCCACTGAAGCTTTCTTT
TRBJ2-7 | - | TRBD2 | TRBV27 | CASRTSGGPLEQYF | TGTGCCAGCAGGACTAGCGGGGGCCCCCTCGAGCAGTACTTC
TRBJ2-2 | few | TRBD1 | TRBV28 | CAAGSGGWSGELFF | TGTGCCGCCGGGTCAGGGGGCTGGAGCGGGGAGCTGTTTTTT
TRBJ1-1 | - | - | TRBV2 | CASSEFRDTEAFF | TGTGCCAGCAGTGAATTTCGAGACACTGAAGCTTTCTTT
TRBJ2-3 | - | - | TRBV6-1 | CASREQGTDTQYF | TGTGCCAGCAGAGAACAGGGCACAGATACGCAGTATTTT
TRBJ2-1 | - | - | TRBV9 | CASSPHNSGHSYNEQFF | TGTGCCAGCAGCCCACACAATAGCGGCCACTCCTACAATGAGCAGTTCTTC
TRBJ1-1 | - | - | TRBV2 | CASSEGGGSTEAFF | TGTGCCAGCAGTGAAGGGGGGGGTAGCACTGAAGCTTTCTTT
TRBJ2-7 | - | TRBD1 | TRBV6-5 | CASRTPGQSYEQYF | TGTGCCAGCAGAACCCCGGGACAGTCCTACGAGCAGTACTTC
TRBJ2-7 | - | - | TRBV19 | CASSTGQGIGEQYF | TGTGCCAGTAGTACTGGGCAGGGAATCGGCGAGCAGTACTTC
TRBJ1-5 | - | - | TRBV28 | CASSSNLATWSNQPQHF | TGTGCCAGCAGTAGCAATCTCGCCACTTGGAGCAATCAGCCCCAGCATTTT
TRBJ2-3 | - | TRBD1 | TRBV6-6 | CASLGTASTDTQYF | TGTGCCAGCCTTGGGACAGCTAGCACAGATACGCAGTATTTT
TRBJ2-2 | - | TRBD2 | TRBV4-2 | CASSQEVGLAGGRAGELFF | TGTGCCAGCAGCCAAGAAGTAGGACTAGCGGGGGGGCGGGCCGGGGAGCTGTTTTTT
TRBJ2-7 | few | TRBD1 | TRBV27 | CASSKPGQIYEQYF | TGTGCCAGCAGTAAACCGGGACAGATTTACGAGCAGTACTTC
TRBJ2-7 | - | TRBD2 | TRBV19 | CASRRRGSYEQYF | TGTGCCAGTAGACGGCGGGGGAGCTACGAGCAGTACTTC
TRBJ2-1 | once | TRBD2 | TRBV19 | CASSGLAFRNEQFF | TGTGCCAGTTCCGGACTAGCGTTTAGGAATGAGCAGTTCTTC
TRBJ2-7 | few | - | TRBV7-8 | CASRAGGTYEQYF | TGTGCCAGCAGGGCAGGAGGGACCTACGAGCAGTACTTC
TRBJ1-3 | - | - | TRBV6-1 | CASSRGIGARNTIYF | TGTGCCAGCAGCCGCGGTATAGGGGCGAGAAACACCATATATTTT
TRBJ1-1 | - | - | TRBV6-1 | CASRLRLLGNTEAFF | TGTGCCAGCCGATTGAGGCTTCTGGGGAACACTGAAGCTTTCTTT
TRBJ2-3 | - | TRBD2 | TRBV5-1 | CASSVTGGPDTQYF | TGCGCCAGCAGCGTAACGGGAGGACCAGATACGCAGTATTTT
TRBJ2-1 | - | TRBD2 | TRBV6-5 | CASSYIAGGNNEQFF | TGTGCCAGCAGTTACATAGCGGGAGGTAACAATGAGCAGTTCTTC
TRBJ2-3 | - | TRBD2 | TRBV13 | CASSAGTSGRADTQYF | TGTGCCAGCAGCGCAGGGACTAGCGGGAGGGCAGATACGCAGTATTTT
TRBJ1-4 | - | TRBD1 | TRBV25-1 | CASSTSRDRAGKLFF | TGTGCCAGCAGTACCTCCCGGGACAGGGCGGGAAAACTGTTTTTT
TRBJ2-5 | - | - | TRBV7-7 | CASSLTGSLGETQYF | TGTGCTAGCAGCCTCACAGGGAGTCTCGGGGAGACCCAGTACTTC
TRBJ2-2 | few | - | TRBV29-1 | CSVERAYNTGELFF | TGCAGCGTTGAGCGAGCCTACAACACCGGGGAGCTGTTTTTT
TRBJ1-3 | - | TRBD1 | TRBV5-1 | CASTGSTGGSGNTIYF | TGCGCCAGCACCGGATCGACAGGGGGCTCTGGAAACACCATATATTTT
TRBJ2-7 | few | - | TRBV2 | CASSEGERGRGEQYF | TGTGCCAGCAGTGAAGGCGAGAGGGGGCGGGGCGAGCAGTACTTC
TRBJ1-3 | once | TRBD1 | TRBV4-1 | CASSQGDRNSGNTIYF | TGCGCCAGCAGCCAAGGGGACAGAAACTCTGGAAACACCATATATTTT
TRBJ2-2 | - | - | TRBV2 | CASSVQGNTGELFF | TGTGCCAGCAGTGTACAGGGGAACACCGGGGAGCTGTTTTTT
TRBJ2-7 | - | TRBD1 | TRBV7-8 | CASSLATGTPYEQYF | TGTGCCAGCAGCTTAGCGACAGGGACCCCCTACGAGCAGTACTTC
TRBJ2-7 | few | TRBD1 | TRBV27 | CASSLVRGQGVSYEQYF | TGTGCCAGCAGTCTAGTGCGGGGACAGGGGGTGAGCTACGAGCAGTACTTC
TRBJ2-7 | once | - | TRBV28 | CASLGDEQYF | TGTGCCAGCCTAGGAGACGAGCAGTACTTC
TRBJ1-2 | - | - | TRBV18 | CASSPPSQINYGYTF | TGTGCCAGCTCACCACCTTCACAGATTAACTATGGCTACACCTTC
TRBJ2-1 | - | - | TRBV4-1 | CASSQEGGYEQFF | TGCGCCAGCAGCCAAGAAGGCGGATATGAGCAGTTCTTC
TRBJ1-4 | - | - | TRBV10-3 | CAISESGSNEKLFF | TGTGCCATCAGTGAGTCAGGGAGTAATGAAAAACTGTTTTTT
TRBJ1-5 | few | TRBD1 | TRBV2 | CASSVPLSSDRKQPQHF | TGTGCCAGCAGTGTCCCGCTTTCGTCGGACAGGAAACAGCCCCAGCATTTT
TRBJ2-5 | - | - | TRBV18 | CASSAGSQETQYF | TGTGCCAGCTCAGCGGGGAGCCAAGAGACCCAGTACTTC